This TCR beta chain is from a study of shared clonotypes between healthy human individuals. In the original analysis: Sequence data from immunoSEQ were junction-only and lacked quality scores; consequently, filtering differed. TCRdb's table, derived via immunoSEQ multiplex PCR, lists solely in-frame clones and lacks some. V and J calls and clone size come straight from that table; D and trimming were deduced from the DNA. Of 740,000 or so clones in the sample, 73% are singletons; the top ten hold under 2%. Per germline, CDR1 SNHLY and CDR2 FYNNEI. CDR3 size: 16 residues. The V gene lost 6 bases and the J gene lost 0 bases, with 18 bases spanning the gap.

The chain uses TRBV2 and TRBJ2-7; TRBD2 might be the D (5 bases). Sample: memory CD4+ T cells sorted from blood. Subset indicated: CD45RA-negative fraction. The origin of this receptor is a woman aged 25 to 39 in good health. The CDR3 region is CASSSSQRRFSYEQYF. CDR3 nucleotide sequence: TGTGCCAGCAGCTCCTCGCAGCGGAGATTCTCCTACGAGCAGTACTTC.